These 11 T cell receptor beta chains were all obtained from the same sample, sequenced in a study of blood T cell repertoires in COVID-19. The repertoire was sequenced with immunoSEQ multiplex PCR; TCRdb's copy has only in-frame clones and lacks some. The sample lists 220,000 or so clones, around 91% seen once, with more than 13% in the top ten. Specimen: PBMCs or T cells enriched from blood (not recorded which). The receptor set was obtained from a man younger than 45 who had been exposed to COVID-19.

This clone was seen once. The J gene is TRBJ2-3, the V gene TRBV5-4; D possibly corresponds to TRBD2 (7 bases). The V end lost 5 bases, the J end lost 6 bases, and 25 bases lay between the germline ends. Germline V gives CDR1 SGHNT, CDR2 YYREEE (reference sequence). The CDR3 length is 17 residues. The CDR3: CASRSWGGARILDTQYF. The DNA for the CDR3 is TGTGCCAGCAGGTCATGGGGGGGGGCGCGGATTCTGGATACGCAGTATTTT.

The chain carries TRBV5-4 and TRBJ2-3, with a weak D call TRBD1 (6 bases). The V gene's germline CDR1 is SGHNT and CDR2 YYREEE (reference sequence). The ends were cut back, 6 bases at V and 2 bases at J, with 13 bases in the middle. There are 14 residues in the CDR3. CDR3 sequence: CASNARDTTDTQYF. CDR3 sequence (DNA): TGTGCCAGCAACGCCCGGGACACCACAGATACGCAGTATTTT.

This sequence joins TRBV5-4 and TRBJ2-7; no reliable D call. V was pared by 2 bases and J by 6 bases, with 9 bases between. This CDR3 has 12 residues. CDR1 and CDR2 (germline): SGHNT, YYREEE (reference sequence). The CDR3 coding sequence is TGTGCCAGCAGCTTACCAGGTCGCGAGCAGTACTTC. Translation: CASSLPGREQYF.

CDR3 DNA sequence: TGTGCCAGCAGCGTCCAGACAGGGGCTAATTCACCCCTCCACTTT. Translated, it gives CASSVQTGANSPLHF. This sequence joins TRBV5-4 and TRBJ1-6; 8 positions agree with TRBD1. Germline lookup yields CDR1 SGHNT and CDR2 YYREEE (reference sequence). The length of the CDR3 is 15 residues. Unmatched junction bases numbered 6, after V lost 4 bases and J lost 6 bases.

Here the CDR3 reads CASSDGGAEAFF. CDR3 coding DNA: TGCGCCAGCAGCGACGGGGGGGCTGAAGCTTTCTTT. The genes are TRBV5-1 and TRBJ1-1; D is perhaps TRBD1 (5 bases). CDR3 length: 12 amino acids. V shed 4 bases and J shed 6 bases, with 10 bases lying between them. CDR1 is SGHRS, CDR2 YFSETQ, per germline.

CDR3 protein: CASSAREGNEAFF. The CDR3 DNA reads TGTGCCAGCTCTGCCAGGGAGGGCAATGAAGCTTTCTTT. This chain links TRBV18 with TRBJ1-1; weak D call: TRBD1 (5 bases). Germline V gene lookup returns CDR1 KGHSH and CDR2 LQKENI. Deletions cut 6 bases from V and 7 bases from J, with 15 bases between. The CDR3 extends over 13 amino acids.

The CDR3 coding sequence is TGTGCCAGCAGCTCGGGACAGGGGATAGGTGGCTACACCTTC. It encodes CASSSGQGIGGYTF. The chain has TRBV7-9 and TRBJ1-2; 10 bases agree with TRBD1. CDR3 size: 14 residues. From germline, CDR1 is SEHNR and CDR2 FQNEAQ (reference sequence). J was trimmed by 7 bases and V by 4 bases; bases with no gene match: 6.

The CDR3 nucleotides are TGCGCCAGCAGTATCAGGGCAGATACGCAGTATTTT. Protein sequence: CASSIRADTQYF. This chain uses TRBV10-2 with TRBJ2-3, with D possibly being TRBD1 (5 bases). The CDR3 spans 12 residues. CDR1 and CDR2 (germline): WSHSY, SAAADI. V was trimmed by 5 bases and J by 4 bases, leaving 7 bases between them.

This clone was seen only a few times. V gene TRBV7-2 combines with J gene TRBJ2-1, with D uncertain. Germline V gene sequence: CDR1 SGHTA, CDR2 FQGNSA. The V end was cut by 1 base, the J end by 7 bases, with 8 bases between. This CDR3 spans 13 amino acids. The CDR3 region has the DNA TGTGCCAGCAGCTTAGTAGTTCGGAATGAGCAGTTCTTC. Its translation is CASSLVVRNEQFF.

The V call is TRBV7-9, the J call TRBJ1-2; 9 bases align to TRBD1. The CDR3 runs to 14 residues. Germline trimming cut 1 base from V and 7 bases from J; bases unmatched to any gene: 4. The V gene's germline CDR1 is SEHNR and CDR2 FQNEAQ (reference sequence). CDR3 coding DNA: TGTGCCAGCAGCTTAGACAGGGGGCGCGTTGGCTACACCTTC. Protein: CASSLDRGRVGYTF.

This rearrangement joins TRBV4-2 to TRBJ1-1; TRBD1 aligns across 10 bases. Trimming removed 0 bases from V and 6 bases from J; junction bases left unmatched: 7. CDR1 LGHNA and CDR2 YNFKEQ come from the germline V gene. CDR3 length equals 16 residues. This chain's CDR3 is CASSQDLGTGASEAFF. In DNA form, the CDR3 reads TGTGCCAGCAGCCAAGATCTGGGGACAGGGGCCTCTGAAGCTTTCTTT.